The T cell receptor (beta chain) under discussion was sequenced for a study of regulatory T cells in long-lasting Graves disease (dated by TCRdb to the early 2020s). About the investigation overall: Newly diagnosed Graves' disease patients had taken antithyroid drugs for less than 3 months. A total of roughly 35 samples underwent TCR sequencing: about 13 from persistent and some 20 from newly diagnosed Graves' disease patients. This study used TCR sequencing and RNA sequencing of peripheral blood to compare persistent Graves' disease patients against newly diagnosed Graves' disease patients. The study was conducted in China and was registered as a clinical trial.

In the paper's terms, the time point label means: newly diagnosed GD, antithyroid drugs for less than 3 months. RNA was extracted from PBMCs in TRIzol for both TCR sequencing and RNA sequencing. The diagnosis of Graves' disease was made according to American Thyroid Association guidelines. Patients were recruited from an endocrinology department in Xi'an, China. Each patient gave about 10 milliliters of peripheral blood, collected in an EDTA anticoagulant tube. Ficoll Paque Plus density gradient separation was used to isolate PBMCs, and no further T cell sorting was done. An Agilent 2100 Bioanalyzer and agarose gel were used to check RNA quality, and a NanoDrop 2000 was used to measure RNA concentration. General study outcomes and caveats: The small sample size was acknowledged by the authors as a limitation that may reduce accuracy. Sequencing and analysis were restricted to the TCR beta chain. The study examined only peripheral blood because the primary lesion, thyroid tissue, could not be accessed. Persistent Graves' disease patients showed lower TCR Shannon entropy and fewer highly expanded clones than newly diagnosed patients, suggesting clonal expansion. Persistent disease showed preferential use of TRBV28, TRBJ1-2 and TRBJ2-5, whereas newly diagnosed disease favored TRBV20-1 and TRBJ2-1. A larger number of public clonotypes was shared among persistent patients (approximately 3,000) than among newly diagnosed patients (about 990).

The library relied on multiplex PCR. TCRdb names Illumina HiSeq 4000 as the instrument used. CDR3 regions were amplified by Arm-PCR with iRepertoire HTBI primers to construct TCR beta libraries. Before sequencing, the PCR products went through gel purification. The source study handled its data this way. Gene usage analysis of CDR3 amino acid clonotypes used the 50 to 70 TRBV and more than 13 TRBJ segments found across samples. COPE and FqMerger were used to merge filtered high-quality paired reads into contigs. BLAST was used to align contigs to IMGT TRBV, TRBD and TRBJ reference genes, and CDR3 was defined according to IMGT. Highly expanded clones were defined as clonotypes with a frequency above 0.1%. Shannon entropy was used to measure repertoire diversity, and the Gini coefficient was used to measure V-J evenness. A clonotype found in more than one individual was treated as public. TCRdb reran the public reads through fastp at Q25 and MiXCR, keeping productive beta chains. All rows with the same CDR3 protein become a single entry with the most common DNA and genes. The V and J calls were determined by TCRdb, not by the authors. A total of roughly 500,000 distinct CDR3 sequences appear in this sample, 11% to 15% of them only once. The ten largest clones take up roughly 18% of the sample.

Inclusive of the bounding cysteine and phenylalanine, the CDR3 is 14 residues long. The retained sequence is limited to the CDR3, 42 bases, with the frame set at the first base. From a lookup of the germline V gene (reference sequence), CDR1 and CDR2 are MNHNY and SVGAGI. V sheds 0 bases and J sheds 5 bases, leaving 10 bases between their ends. This clonotype was observed a handful of times. The antigen this receptor binds is unknown. The record has no base qualities; no much larger clone is one base away. A further study also used this sample, focusing on T cells in Graves' hyperthyroidism and ophthalmopathy. The second publication reports: A patient counted as having stable Graves' hyperthyroidism if no progression to ophthalmopathy occurred over 18 months of follow-up. Hyperthyroidism patients were newly diagnosed, had a disease duration of under 2 months, and were aged 18 to 65 years. The study excluded patients with uncontrolled infections, other autoimmune diseases, pregnancy or lactation. Diagnoses relied on clinical symptoms, serum thyroxine and TRAb, thyroid ultrasound and orbital computed tomography. The first round of RT-PCR for the TCR CDR3 was performed with the HTBI primer set and the Qiagen OneStep RT-PCR kit. Most expanded thyroid clonotypes (frequency above 0.001) were also found in blood, which suggests that blood repertoires may mirror thyroid immune responses. In cross-validation, a model built on a 13 V-J signature told ophthalmopathy apart from stable hyperthyroidism with 85% to 90% sensitivity and around 83% specificity, and in testing the same model reached 80%/75%. In validation, the model predicted progression to ophthalmopathy a median of about 6.8 months before onset, with 70% to 71% sensitivity and almost 75% specificity. A discovery cohort of about 100 patients, roughly 45 with Graves' ophthalmopathy and about 60 with stable Graves' hyperthyroidism, was used to find distinguishing TCR V-J signatures. Prospective prediction of ophthalmopathy was tested in an independent validation cohort of under 20 hyperthyroidism patients and 17 patients who later progressed to ophthalmopathy. The approximately 90 discovery patients were divided at random into training and test sets in a 7:3 ratio. In addition, the study compared T-cell repertoires in thyroid tissue and in blood from about 6 Graves' hyperthyroidism patients. After sampling, hyperthyroidism patients received methimazole starting at 30 mg daily, and ophthalmopathy patients received high-dose intravenous methylprednisolone. Libraries were constructed in a second round of multiplex PCR, after which size selection and purification were performed. Paired-end sequencing of the libraries was performed with 100 bp reads on an Illumina HiSeq2000. SOAPnuke was used to process the raw data, with reads discarded if the reads contained adapters or uncalled bases, had a mean Phred below 15, or lacked an exact constant-primer or identifier match. High-quality paired reads were merged with COPE v1.2.5, and unique nucleotide sequences were defined as clonotypes. MiTCR v1.1 was used to align the clonotypes against IMGT TRBV, TRBD and TRBJ reference segments. Only V-J combinations with frequency above 0.0001, covering about 99% of repertoires, were analysed. A TCS score was defined as the ratio of F50 (clonal expansion) to E x V (chaos), with BLOSUM62-based TCRdist applied between CDR3 peptides within each V-J. Welch's t-statistics and random forest reduced roughly 500 V-J features to 10 to 15, which were used in a naive Bayes classifier (R e1071). No statistical method was used to set the sample size in advance, and investigators knew the group allocation. TCR Vbeta CDR3 sequencing of roughly 140 peripheral blood samples (43 ophthalmopathy, roughly 72 hyperthyroidism and approximately 17 progressor patients) is reported in the paper.

This chain joins TRBV6-6 to TRBJ2-5, with the identity of the D gene unclear. The specimen comprised peripheral blood mononuclear cells (PBMCs), sampled at new diagnosis, from a patient treated with antithyroid drugs. This receptor was identified in a woman in her 50s with Graves disease. Donor details come from another sample of the same person, matched by shared clones. The CDR3 is CASSYSMLWETQYF. The nucleotide sequence is given as TGTGCCAGCAGTTACTCGATGTTGTGGGAGACCCAGTACTTC.